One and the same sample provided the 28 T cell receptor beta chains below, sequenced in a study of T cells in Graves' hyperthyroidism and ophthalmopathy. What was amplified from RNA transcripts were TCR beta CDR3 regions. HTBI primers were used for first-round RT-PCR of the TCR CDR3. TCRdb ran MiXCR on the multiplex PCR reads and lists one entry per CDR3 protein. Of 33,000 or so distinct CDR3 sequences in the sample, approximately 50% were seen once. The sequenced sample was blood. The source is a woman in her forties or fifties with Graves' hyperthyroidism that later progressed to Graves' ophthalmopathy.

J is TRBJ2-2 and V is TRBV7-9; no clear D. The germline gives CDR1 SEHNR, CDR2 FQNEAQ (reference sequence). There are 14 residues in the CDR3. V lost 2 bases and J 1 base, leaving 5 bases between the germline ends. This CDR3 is CASSLKLNTGELFF. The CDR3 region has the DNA TGTGCCAGCAGCTTAAAGTTGAACACCGGGGAGCTGTTTTTT. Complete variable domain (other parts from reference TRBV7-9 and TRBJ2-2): DTGVSQNPRHKITKRGQNVTFRCDPISEHNRLYWYRQTLGQGPEFLTYFQNEAQLEKSRLLSDRFSAERPKGSFSTLEIQRTEQGDSAMYLCASSLKLNTGELFFGEGSRLTVL.

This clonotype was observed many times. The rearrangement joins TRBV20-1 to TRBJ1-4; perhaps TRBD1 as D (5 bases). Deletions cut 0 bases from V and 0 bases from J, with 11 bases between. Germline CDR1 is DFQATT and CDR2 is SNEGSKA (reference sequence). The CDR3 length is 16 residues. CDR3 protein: CSARDGGVATNEKLFF. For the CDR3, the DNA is TGCAGTGCTAGAGATGGAGGGGTCGCAACTAATGAAAAACTGTTTTTT.

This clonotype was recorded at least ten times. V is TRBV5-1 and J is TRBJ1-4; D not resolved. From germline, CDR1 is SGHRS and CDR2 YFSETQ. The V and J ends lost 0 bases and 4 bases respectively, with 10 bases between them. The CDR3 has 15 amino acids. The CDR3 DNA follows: TGCGCCAGCAGCTTGGTTTCGGACCATAATGAAAAACTGTTTTTT. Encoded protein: CASSLVSDHNEKLFF.

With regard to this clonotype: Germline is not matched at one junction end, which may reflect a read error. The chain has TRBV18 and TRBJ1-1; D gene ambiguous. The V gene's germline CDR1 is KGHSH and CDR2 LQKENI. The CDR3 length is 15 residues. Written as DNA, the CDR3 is TGTACCAGCTCACCACCGAGTGTGCGGAACACTGAAGCTTTCTTT. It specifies CTSSPPSVRNTEAFF.

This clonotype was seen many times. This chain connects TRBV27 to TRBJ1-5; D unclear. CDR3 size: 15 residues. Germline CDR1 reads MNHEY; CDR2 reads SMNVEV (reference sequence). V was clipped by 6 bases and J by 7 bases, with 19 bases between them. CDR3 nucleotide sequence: TGTGCCAGCAGACCTCCAGCGGGAATCAAACAGCCCCAGCATTTT. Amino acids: CASRPPAGIKQPQHF.

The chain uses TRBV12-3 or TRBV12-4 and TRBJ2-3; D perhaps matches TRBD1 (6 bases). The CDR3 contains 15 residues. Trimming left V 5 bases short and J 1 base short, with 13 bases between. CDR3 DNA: TGTGCCAGCAGTCATACAGGGATGGGCACAGATACGCAGTATTTT. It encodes CASSHTGMGTDTQYF.

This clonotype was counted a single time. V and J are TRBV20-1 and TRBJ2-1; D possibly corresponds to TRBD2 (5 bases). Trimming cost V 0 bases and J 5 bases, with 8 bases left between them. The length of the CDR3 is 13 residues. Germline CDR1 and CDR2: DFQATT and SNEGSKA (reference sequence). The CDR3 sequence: CSAREGGHNEQFF. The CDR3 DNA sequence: TGCAGTGCTAGAGAGGGCGGGCACAATGAGCAGTTCTTC.

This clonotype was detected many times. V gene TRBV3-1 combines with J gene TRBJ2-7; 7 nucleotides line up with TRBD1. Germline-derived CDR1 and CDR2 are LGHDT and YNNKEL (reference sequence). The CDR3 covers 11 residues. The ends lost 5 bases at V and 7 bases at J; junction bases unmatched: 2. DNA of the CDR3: TGTGCCAGCAGCACCAGGGGGGAGCAGTACTTC. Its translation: CASSTRGEQYF.

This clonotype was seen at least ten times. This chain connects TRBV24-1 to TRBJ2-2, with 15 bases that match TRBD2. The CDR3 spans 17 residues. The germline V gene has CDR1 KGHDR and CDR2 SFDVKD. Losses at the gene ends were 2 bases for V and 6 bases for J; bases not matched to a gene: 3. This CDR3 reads CATSDSGTSGRSGELFF. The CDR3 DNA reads TGTGCCACCAGTGATTCCGGGACTAGCGGGAGGTCCGGGGAGCTGTTTTTT.

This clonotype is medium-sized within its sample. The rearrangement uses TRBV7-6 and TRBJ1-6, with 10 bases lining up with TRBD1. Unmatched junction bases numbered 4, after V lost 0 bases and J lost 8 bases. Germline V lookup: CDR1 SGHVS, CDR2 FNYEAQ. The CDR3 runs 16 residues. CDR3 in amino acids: CASSLAGQGRYSPLHF. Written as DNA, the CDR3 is TGTGCCAGCAGCTTAGCGGGACAGGGGAGGTATTCACCCCTCCACTTT.

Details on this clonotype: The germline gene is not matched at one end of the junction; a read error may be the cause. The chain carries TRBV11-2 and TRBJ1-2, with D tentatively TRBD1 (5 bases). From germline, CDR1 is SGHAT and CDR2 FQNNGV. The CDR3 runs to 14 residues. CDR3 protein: CASSWGGEHYGYIF. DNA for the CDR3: TGTGCCAGCAGCTGGGGAGGGGAACACTATGGCTACATCTTC.

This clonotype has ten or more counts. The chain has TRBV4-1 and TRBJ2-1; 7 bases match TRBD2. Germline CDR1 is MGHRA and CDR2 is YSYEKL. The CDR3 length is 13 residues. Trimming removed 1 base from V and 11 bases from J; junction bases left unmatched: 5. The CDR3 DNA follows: TGCGCCAGCAGCCAAGCTCGACTAGCCAAGCAGTTCTTC. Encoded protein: CASSQARLAKQFF.

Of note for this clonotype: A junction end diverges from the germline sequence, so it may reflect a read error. The CDR3 loop reads CAGSFARATEAFF. CDR3 sequence (DNA): TGTGCCGGCAGCTTCGCCAGGGCCACTGAAGCTTTCTTT. J is TRBJ1-1 and V is TRBV5-5, with a weak D call TRBD1 (5 bases). Germline loops: CDR1 SGHKS, CDR2 YYEKEE (reference sequence). CDR3 length: 13 amino acids. The whole variable domain, remainder taken from reference TRBV5-5 and TRBJ1-1, is DAGVTQSPTHLIKTRGQQVTLRCSPISGHKSVSWYQQVLGQGPQFIFQYYEKEERGRGNFPDRFSARQFPNYSSELNVNALLLGDSALYLCAGSFARATEAFFGQGTRLTVV.

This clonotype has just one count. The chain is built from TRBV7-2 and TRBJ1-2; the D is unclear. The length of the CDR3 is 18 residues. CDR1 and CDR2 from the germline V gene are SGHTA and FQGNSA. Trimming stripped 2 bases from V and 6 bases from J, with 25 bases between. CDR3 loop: CASSLNRQNIQYFHGYTF. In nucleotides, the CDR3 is TGTGCCAGCAGCTTAAACAGACAAAACATTCAGTACTTCCATGGCTACACCTTC.

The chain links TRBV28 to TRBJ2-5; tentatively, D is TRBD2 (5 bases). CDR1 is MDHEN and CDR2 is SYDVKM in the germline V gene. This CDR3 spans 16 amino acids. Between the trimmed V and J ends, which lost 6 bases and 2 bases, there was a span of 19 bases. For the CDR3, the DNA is TGTGCCAGCAGACCGGGAAGGGCGGCTTGGCAAGAGACCCAGTACTTC. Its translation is CASRPGRAAWQETQYF.

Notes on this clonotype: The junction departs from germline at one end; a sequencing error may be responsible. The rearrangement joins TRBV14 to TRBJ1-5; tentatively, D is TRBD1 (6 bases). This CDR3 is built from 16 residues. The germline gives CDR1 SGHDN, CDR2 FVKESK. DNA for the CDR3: TGTGCCGGCAGCCAAGACGGGGGAGGGGGGAATCAGCCCCAGCATTTT. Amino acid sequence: CAGSQDGGGGNQPQHF.

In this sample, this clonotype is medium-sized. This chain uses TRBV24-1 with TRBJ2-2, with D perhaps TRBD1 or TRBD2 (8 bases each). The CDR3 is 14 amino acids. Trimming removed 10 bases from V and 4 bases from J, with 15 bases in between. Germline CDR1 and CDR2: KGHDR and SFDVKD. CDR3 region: CATSGDRTTGELFF. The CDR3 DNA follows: TGTGCCACTAGCGGGGACAGGACCACCGGGGAGCTGTTTTTT.

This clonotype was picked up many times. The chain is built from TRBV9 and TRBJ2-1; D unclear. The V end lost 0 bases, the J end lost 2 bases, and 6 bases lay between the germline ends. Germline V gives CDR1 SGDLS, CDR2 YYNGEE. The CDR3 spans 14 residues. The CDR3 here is CASSVAVTYNEQFF. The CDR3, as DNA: TGTGCCAGCAGCGTAGCGGTTACCTACAATGAGCAGTTCTTC.

As DNA, the CDR3 is TGCAGTGCTAGCCGGGAAGGGAATCAGCCCCAGCATTTT. Translating it yields CSASREGNQPQHF. The V and J genes are TRBV20-1 and TRBJ1-5; D is unclear. V gave up 3 bases and J gave up 4 bases, with 10 bases separating them. The CDR3 length is 13 residues. CDR1 is DFQATT and CDR2 is SNEGSKA in the germline V gene (reference sequence).

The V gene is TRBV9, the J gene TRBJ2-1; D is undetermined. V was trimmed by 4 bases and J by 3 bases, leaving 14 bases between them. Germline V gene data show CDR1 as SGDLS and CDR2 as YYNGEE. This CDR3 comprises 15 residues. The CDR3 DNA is TGTGCCAGCAGCCCCCTGACCCACTACTACAATGAGCAGTTCTTC. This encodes CASSPLTHYYNEQFF. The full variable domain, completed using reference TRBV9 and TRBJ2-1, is DSGVTQTPKHLITATGQRVTLRCSPRSGDLSVYWYQQSLDQGLQFLIQYYNGEERAKGNILERFSAQQFPDLHSELNLSSLELGDSALYFCASSPLTHYYNEQFFGPGTRLTVL.

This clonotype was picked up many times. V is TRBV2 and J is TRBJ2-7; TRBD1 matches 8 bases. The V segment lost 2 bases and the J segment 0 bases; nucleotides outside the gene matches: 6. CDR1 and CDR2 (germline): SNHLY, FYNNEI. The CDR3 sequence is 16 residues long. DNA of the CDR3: TGTGCCAGCAGTGAAACCTGGGACAGGAGCTCCTACGAGCAGTACTTC. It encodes CASSETWDRSSYEQYF.

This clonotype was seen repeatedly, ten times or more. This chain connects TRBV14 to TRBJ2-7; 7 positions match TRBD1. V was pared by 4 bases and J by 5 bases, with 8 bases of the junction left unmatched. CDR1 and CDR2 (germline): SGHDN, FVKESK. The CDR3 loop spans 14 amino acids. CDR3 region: CASSPGQDVNEQYF. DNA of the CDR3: TGTGCCAGCAGCCCAGGACAGGATGTCAACGAGCAGTACTTC.

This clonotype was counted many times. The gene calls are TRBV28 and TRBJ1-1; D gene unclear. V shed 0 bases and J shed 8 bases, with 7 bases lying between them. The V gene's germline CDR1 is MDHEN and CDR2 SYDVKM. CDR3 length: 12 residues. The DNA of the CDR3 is TGTGCCAGCAGTTTATGGGCCAGGGAAGCTTTCTTT. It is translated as CASSLWAREAFF.

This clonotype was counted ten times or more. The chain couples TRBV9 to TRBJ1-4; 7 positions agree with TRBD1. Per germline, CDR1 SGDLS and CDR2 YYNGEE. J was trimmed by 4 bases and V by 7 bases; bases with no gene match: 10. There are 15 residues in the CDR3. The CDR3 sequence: CASGDGTANNEKLFF. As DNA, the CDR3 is TGTGCCAGCGGAGACGGGACAGCCAATAATGAAAAACTGTTTTTT.

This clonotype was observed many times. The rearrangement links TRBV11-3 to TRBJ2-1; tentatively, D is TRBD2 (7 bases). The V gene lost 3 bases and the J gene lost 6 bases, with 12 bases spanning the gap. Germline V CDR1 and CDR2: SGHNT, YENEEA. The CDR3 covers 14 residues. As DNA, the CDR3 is TGTGCCAGCAGCTTGGTGGGGGGGCGCAATGAGCAGTTCTTC. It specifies CASSLVGGRNEQFF.

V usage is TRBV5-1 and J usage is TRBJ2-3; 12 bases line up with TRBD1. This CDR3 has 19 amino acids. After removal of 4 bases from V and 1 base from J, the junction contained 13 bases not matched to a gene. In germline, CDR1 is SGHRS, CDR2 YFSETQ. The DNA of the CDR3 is TGCGCCAGCAGCGCAGGGACAGGGGGCTTGATACTACGCACAGATACGCAGTATTTT. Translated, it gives CASSAGTGGLILRTDTQYF.

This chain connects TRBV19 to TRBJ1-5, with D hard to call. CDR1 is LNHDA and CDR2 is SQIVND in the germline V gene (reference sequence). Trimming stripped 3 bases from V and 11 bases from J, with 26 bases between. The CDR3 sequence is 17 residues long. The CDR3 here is CASSISAGGGMDETQHF. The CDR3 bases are TGTGCCAGTAGTATTAGTGCCGGAGGCGGGATGGACGAGACCCAGCATTTT.

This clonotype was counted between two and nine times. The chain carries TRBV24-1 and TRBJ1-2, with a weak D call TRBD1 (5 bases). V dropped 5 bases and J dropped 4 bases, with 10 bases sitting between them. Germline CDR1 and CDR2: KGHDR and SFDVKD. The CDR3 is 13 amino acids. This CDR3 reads CATSARDSYGYTF. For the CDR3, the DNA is TGTGCCACCAGTGCCAGAGACAGCTATGGCTACACCTTC.